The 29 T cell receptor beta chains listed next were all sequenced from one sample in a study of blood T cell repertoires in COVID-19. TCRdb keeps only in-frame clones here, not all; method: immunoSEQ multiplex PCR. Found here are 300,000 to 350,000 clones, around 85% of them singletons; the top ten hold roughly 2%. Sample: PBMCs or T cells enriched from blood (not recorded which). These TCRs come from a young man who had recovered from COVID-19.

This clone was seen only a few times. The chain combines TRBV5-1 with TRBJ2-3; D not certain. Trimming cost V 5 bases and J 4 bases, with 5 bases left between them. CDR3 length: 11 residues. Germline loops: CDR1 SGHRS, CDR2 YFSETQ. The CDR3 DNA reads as TGCGCCAGCAGAAGCCCAGATACGCAGTATTTT. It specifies CASRSPDTQYF.

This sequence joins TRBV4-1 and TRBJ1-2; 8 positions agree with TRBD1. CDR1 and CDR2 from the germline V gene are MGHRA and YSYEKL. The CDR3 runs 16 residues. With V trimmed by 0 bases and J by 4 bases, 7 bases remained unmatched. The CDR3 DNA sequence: TGCGCCAGCAGCCAAGACCCGACAGGGGAAGCCTATGGCTACACCTTC. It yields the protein CASSQDPTGEAYGYTF.

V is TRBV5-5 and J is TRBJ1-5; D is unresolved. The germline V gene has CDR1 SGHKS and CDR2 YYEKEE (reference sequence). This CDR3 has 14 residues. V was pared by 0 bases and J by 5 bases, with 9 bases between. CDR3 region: CASSLDRIDQPQHF. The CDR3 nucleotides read TGTGCCAGCAGCTTGGACAGAATCGATCAGCCCCAGCATTTT. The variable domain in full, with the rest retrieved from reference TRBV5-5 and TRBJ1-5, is DAGVTQSPTHLIKTRGQQVTLRCSPISGHKSVSWYQQVLGQGPQFIFQYYEKEERGRGNFPDRFSARQFPNYSSELNVNALLLGDSALYLCASSLDRIDQPQHFGDGTRLSIL.

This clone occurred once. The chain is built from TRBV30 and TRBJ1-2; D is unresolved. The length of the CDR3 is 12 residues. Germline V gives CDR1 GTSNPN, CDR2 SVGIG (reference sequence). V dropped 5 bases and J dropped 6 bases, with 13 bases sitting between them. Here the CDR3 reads CAWDYSRDGYTF. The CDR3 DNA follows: TGTGCCTGGGACTATTCTAGAGATGGCTACACCTTC. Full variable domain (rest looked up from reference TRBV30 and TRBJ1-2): SQTIHQWPATLVQPVGSPLSLECTVEGTSNPNLYWYRQAAGRGLQLLFYSVGIGQISSEVPQNLSASRPQDRQFILSSKKLLLSDSGFYLCAWDYSRDGYTFGSGTRLTVV.

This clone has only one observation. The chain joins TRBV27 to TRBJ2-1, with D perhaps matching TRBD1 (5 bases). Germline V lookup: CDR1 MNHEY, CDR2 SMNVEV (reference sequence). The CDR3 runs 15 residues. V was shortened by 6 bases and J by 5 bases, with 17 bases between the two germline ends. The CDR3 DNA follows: TGTGCCAGCAGCCTAGGGGCCGGTGGAAACAATGAGCAGTTCTTC. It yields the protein CASSLGAGGNNEQFF.

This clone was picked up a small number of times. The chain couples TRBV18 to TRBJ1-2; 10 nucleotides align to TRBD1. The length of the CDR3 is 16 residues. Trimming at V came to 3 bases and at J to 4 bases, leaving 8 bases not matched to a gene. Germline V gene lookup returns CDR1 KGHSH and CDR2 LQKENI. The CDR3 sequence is CASSPSATGGVYGYTF. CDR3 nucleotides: TGTGCCAGCTCACCGAGCGCGACAGGGGGCGTCTATGGCTACACCTTC. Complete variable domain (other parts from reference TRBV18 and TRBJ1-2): NAGVMQNPRHLVRRRGQEARLRCSPMKGHSHVYWYRQLPEEGLKFMVYLQKENIIDESGMPKERFSAEFPKEGPSILRIQQVVRGDSAAYFCASSPSATGGVYGYTFGSGTRLTVV.

The DNA for the CDR3 is TGTGCCAGCAGTGGAACAGGGCCGGAAAAACTGTTTTTT. Protein sequence: CASSGTGPEKLFF. The chain has TRBV2 and TRBJ1-4, with a tentative D call TRBD1 (6 bases). This CDR3 is 13 amino acids long. The ends were cut back, 4 bases at V and 8 bases at J, with 11 bases in the middle. Germline CDR1 is SNHLY and CDR2 is FYNNEI.

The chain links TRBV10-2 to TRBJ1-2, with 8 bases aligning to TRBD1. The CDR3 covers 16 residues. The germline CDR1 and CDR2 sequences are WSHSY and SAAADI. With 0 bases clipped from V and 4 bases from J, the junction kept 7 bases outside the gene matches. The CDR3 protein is CASSESRQGIFYGYTF. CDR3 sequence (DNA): TGCGCCAGCAGTGAGTCACGACAGGGGATCTTCTATGGCTACACCTTC.

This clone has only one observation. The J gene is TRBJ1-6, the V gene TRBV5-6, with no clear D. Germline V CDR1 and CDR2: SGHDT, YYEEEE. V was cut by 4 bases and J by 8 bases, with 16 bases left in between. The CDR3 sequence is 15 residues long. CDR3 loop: CASSLRRGSDSPLHF. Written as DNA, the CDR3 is TGTGCCAGCAGCCTGCGTCGAGGGTCAGATTCACCCCTCCACTTT.

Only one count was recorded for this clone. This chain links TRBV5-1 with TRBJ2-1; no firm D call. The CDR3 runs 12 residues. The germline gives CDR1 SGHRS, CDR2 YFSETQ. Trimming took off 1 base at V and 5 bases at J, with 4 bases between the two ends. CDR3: CASSLFDNEQFF. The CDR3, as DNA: TGCGCCAGCAGCTTGTTCGACAATGAGCAGTTCTTC.

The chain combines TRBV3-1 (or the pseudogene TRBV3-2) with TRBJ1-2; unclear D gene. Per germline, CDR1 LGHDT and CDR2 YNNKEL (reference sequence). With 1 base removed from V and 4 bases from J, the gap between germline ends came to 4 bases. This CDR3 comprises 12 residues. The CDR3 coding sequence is TGTGCCAGCAGCCAAGTCTCCTATGGCTACACCTTC. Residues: CASSQVSYGYTF.

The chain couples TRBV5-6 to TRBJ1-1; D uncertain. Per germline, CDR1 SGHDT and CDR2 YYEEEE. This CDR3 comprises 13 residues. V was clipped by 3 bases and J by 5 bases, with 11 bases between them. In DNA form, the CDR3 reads TGTGCCAGCAGCTCCCGCGAGTGGACTGAAGCTTTCTTT. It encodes CASSSREWTEAFF.

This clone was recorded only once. The CDR3 bases are TGTGCCAGCAGTCCTATACCCGGGACTAACTATGGCTACACCTTC. It specifies CASSPIPGTNYGYTF. This chain joins TRBV7-9 and TRBJ1-2; D gene unclear. CDR3 length equals 15 residues. V lost 6 bases and J lost 0, with 14 bases in between. Germline-derived CDR1 and CDR2 are SEHNR and FQNEAQ (reference sequence).

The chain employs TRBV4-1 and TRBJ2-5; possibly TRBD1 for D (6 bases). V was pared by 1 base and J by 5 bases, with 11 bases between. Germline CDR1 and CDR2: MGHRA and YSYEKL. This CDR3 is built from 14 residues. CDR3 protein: CASSQVTGTETQYF. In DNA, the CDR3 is TGCGCCAGCAGCCAAGTCACAGGGACGGAGACCCAGTACTTC.

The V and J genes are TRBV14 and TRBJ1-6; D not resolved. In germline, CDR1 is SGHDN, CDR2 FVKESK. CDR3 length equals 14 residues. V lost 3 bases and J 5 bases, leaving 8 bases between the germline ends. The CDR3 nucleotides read TGTGCCAGCAGCCAGGAGCTCAATAATTCACCCCTCCACTTT. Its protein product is CASSQELNNSPLHF.

The CDR3 DNA reads TGTGCCAGCCGGGGAATCGGGCAGGGGTTCGTTACCCAGTACTTC. Translating gives CASRGIGQGFVTQYF. This chain connects TRBV10-3 to TRBJ2-5; D may be TRBD1 (6 bases). Trimming took off 10 bases at V and 8 bases at J, with 26 bases between the two ends. The CDR3 runs to 15 residues. In germline, CDR1 is ENHRY, CDR2 SYGVKD.

In DNA, the CDR3 is TGTGCCAGCAGTTCCATGGGACAGGGAGAGACCCAGTACTTC. Residues: CASSSMGQGETQYF. V gene TRBV6-5 combines with J gene TRBJ2-5; the match to TRBD1 covers 9 bases. Germline V gene sequence: CDR1 MNHEY, CDR2 SVGAGI. The V gene end was trimmed by 4 bases and the J gene end by 4 bases; junction bases not matched to a gene: 4. This CDR3 contains 14 residues.

The CDR3 coding sequence is TGTGCCAGCAGTGTGACAGGGGGCCTTGGCTACACCTTC. Its protein product is CASSVTGGLGYTF. The J gene is TRBJ1-2, the V gene TRBV27; TRBD1 aligns across 10 bases. Germline loops: CDR1 MNHEY, CDR2 SMNVEV (reference sequence). J lost 7 bases, V lost 5 bases, and 4 bases had no gene match. CDR3 size: 13 residues.

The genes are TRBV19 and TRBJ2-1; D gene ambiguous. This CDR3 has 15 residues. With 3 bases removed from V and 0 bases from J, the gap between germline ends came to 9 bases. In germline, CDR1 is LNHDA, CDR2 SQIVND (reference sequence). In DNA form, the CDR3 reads TGTGCCAGTAGTATTGACACCGGCTCCTACAATGAGCAGTTCTTC. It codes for CASSIDTGSYNEQFF.

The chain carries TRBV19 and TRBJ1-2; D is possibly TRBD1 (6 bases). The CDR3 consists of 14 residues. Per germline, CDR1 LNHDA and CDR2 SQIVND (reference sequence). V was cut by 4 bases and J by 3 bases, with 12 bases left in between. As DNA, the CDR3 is TGTGCCAGTAGTACCTCAGGGGAACACTATGGCTACACCTTC. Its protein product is CASSTSGEHYGYTF.

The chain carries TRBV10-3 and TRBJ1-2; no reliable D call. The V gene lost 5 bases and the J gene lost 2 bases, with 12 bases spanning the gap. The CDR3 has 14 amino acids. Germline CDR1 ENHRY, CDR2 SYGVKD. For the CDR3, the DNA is TGTGCCATCAGTTCCGGGGTGGAGAACTATGGCTACACCTTC. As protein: CAISSGVENYGYTF.

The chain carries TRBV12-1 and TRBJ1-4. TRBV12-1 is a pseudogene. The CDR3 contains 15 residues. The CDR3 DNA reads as TGTGCCAGCAGCTTTGTGTCTGCAACTAATGAAAAACTGTTTTTT. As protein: CASSFVSATNEKLFF.

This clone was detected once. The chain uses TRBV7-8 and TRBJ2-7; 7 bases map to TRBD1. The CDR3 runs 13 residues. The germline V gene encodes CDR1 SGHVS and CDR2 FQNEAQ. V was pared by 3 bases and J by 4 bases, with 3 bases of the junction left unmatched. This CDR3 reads CASSLDRPYEQYF. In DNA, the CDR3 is TGTGCCAGCAGCTTGGACAGGCCTTACGAGCAGTACTTC.

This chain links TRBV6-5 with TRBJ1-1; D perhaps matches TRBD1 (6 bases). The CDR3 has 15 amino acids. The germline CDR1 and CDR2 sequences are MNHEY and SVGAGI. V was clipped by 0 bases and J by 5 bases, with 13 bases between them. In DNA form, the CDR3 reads TGTGCCAGCAGTTACTCGTCAGGGGCGCTAACTGAAGCTTTCTTT. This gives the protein CASSYSSGALTEAFF.

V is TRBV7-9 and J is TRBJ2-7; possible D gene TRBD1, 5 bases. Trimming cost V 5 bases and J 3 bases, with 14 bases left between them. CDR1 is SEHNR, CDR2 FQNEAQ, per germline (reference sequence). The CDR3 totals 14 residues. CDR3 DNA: TGTGCCAGCAGCGATTCAGGGTGGCTCTACGAGCAGTACTTC. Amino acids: CASSDSGWLYEQYF.

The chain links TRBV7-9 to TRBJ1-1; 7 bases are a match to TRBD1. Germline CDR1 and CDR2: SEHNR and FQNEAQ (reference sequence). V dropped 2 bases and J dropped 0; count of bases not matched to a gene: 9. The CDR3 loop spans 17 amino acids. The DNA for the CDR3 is TGTGCCAGCAGCTTACTAGGACAGGTAGGGATGAACACTGAAGCTTTCTTT. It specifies CASSLLGQVGMNTEAFF.

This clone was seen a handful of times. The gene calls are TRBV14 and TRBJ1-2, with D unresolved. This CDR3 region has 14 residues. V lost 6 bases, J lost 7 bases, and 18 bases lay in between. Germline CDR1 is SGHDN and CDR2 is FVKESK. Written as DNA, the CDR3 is TGTGCCAGCAGTCCTGCGGGTTACGAAGGTGGCTACACCTTC. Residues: CASSPAGYEGGYTF.

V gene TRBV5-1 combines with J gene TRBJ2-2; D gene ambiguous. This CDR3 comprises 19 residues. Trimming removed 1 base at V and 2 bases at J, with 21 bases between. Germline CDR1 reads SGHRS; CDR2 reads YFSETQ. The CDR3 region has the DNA TGCGCCAGCAGCTTGAGCCTGGGCCTCATTCGGCCAAACACCGGGGAGCTGTTTTTT. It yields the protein CASSLSLGLIRPNTGELFF.

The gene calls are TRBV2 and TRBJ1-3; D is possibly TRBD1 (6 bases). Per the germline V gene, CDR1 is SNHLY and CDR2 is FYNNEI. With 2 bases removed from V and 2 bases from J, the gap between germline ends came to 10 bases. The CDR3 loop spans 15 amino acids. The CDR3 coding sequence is TGTGCCAGCAGTGAAAGCGGGACAACTGGAAACACCATATATTTT. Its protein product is CASSESGTTGNTIYF.